The clone carrying this TCR beta chain appeared a few times. Its antigen is not known. The germline CDR1 and CDR2 sequences are SGDLS and YYNGEE. With 1 base removed from V and 0 bases from J, the gap between germline ends came to 20 bases. The CDR3 is 18 amino acids. Researchers reported sorting CD4+ naive, central memory, regulatory and stem cell-like memory cells via CD45RO/CCR7/CD25/CD127/CD95/CD27. Sorted populations all had greater than 95% purity. Every isolated RNA sample was fully reverse transcribed, so sequencing captured expressed TCRB transcripts. Using immunoSEQ multiplex PCR, the repertoire was profiled, and TCRdb retains in-frame clones only, with some absent. The table lists about 650,000 clones, under 15% of them singletons. The data stem from a study of beta chain features in type 1 diabetes. Overall study results and limits: Within patients, naive, central memory and Treg TCRB repertoires seemed more similar than within healthy donors. Shorter TCRB CDR3s, moderately but significantly so, marked every one of the four CD4+ subsets in Type 1 diabetes patients.

This sequence was found in a man aged 30 to 39 with type 1 diabetes. The chain joins TRBV9 to TRBJ2-7; D is perhaps TRBD1 (6 bases). The specimen was naive CD4+ T cells from blood. DNA of the CDR3: TGTGCCAGCAGCGTACCCGATCGAACCAGGGGCCCCTCCTACGAGCAGTACTTC. Translating it yields CASSVPDRTRGPSYEQYF.